Each of the 19 T cell receptor beta chains below was sequenced from the same sample in a study of cytomegalovirus exposure and HLA in healthy donors. Researchers ran the PCR with 60 Vbeta and 13 Jbeta primers. Sequencing was performed with immunoSEQ multiplex PCR; in TCRdb, only in-frame clones are kept and a portion is missing. The sample has about 88,000 clones; the top ten hold just over 5.5%. Input material: PBMCs. All receptors derive from a girl aged 5-17 years in good health and CMV-seropositive.

The chain carries TRBV4-3 and TRBJ1-2, with D possibly being TRBD1 (6 bases). CDR3 size: 15 residues. Trimming took 4 bases from V and 0 from J, leaving 12 bases between them. Germline values: CDR1 LGHNA, CDR2 YSLEER. The CDR3 region has the DNA TGCGCCAGCAGCCGAAAAGGGACAACTAACTATGGCTACACCTTC. As protein: CASSRKGTTNYGYTF.

This chain uses TRBV6-1 with TRBJ2-1, with 7 bases lining up with TRBD2. Trimming at V came to 8 bases and at J to 6 bases, leaving 10 bases not matched to a gene. CDR3 length: 14 amino acids. In germline, CDR1 is MNHNS, CDR2 SASEGT. CDR3 loop: CASVGGVVGNEQFF. The CDR3 DNA sequence: TGTGCCAGCGTGGGGGGGGTCGTGGGCAATGAGCAGTTCTTC.

This chain connects TRBV11-3 to TRBJ1-2, with 9 bases lining up with TRBD1. V lost 5 bases to trimming and J lost 8 bases; unmatched junction nucleotides: 9. Germline values: CDR1 SGHNT, CDR2 YENEEA. CDR3 size: 14 residues. The DNA for the CDR3 is TGTGCCAGCAGCCGGGGACAGGGAGCTTCCGGCTACACCTTC. Amino acids: CASSRGQGASGYTF.

The chain has TRBV9 and TRBJ2-1, with 10 positions matching TRBD2. This CDR3 contains 16 residues. V lost 3 bases to trimming and J lost 7 bases; unmatched junction nucleotides: 10. CDR1 and CDR2 from the germline V gene are SGDLS and YYNGEE. The CDR3 region has the DNA TGTGCCAGCAGCGAGATCCTAGCGGGAGCACTAAATGAGCAGTTCTTC. Amino acids: CASSEILAGALNEQFF.

This sequence joins TRBV7-9 and TRBJ1-5, with D perhaps TRBD1 (6 bases). CDR1 is SEHNR and CDR2 is FQNEAQ in the germline V gene (reference sequence). The ends were cut back, 1 base at V and 7 bases at J, with 14 bases in the middle. The CDR3 is 15 amino acids. CDR3 in amino acids: CASSLGEGERQPQHF. The CDR3, as DNA: TGTGCCAGCAGCTTAGGCGAGGGGGAACGACAGCCCCAGCATTTT.

CDR3 DNA sequence: TGTGCCAGCAGCCCGGGGGTCCGGGACACTGAAGCTTTCTTT. The encoded protein is CASSPGVRDTEAFF. V is TRBV7-3 and J is TRBJ1-1, with a possible D match to TRBD1 (5 bases). Germline V gene lookup returns CDR1 SGHTA and CDR2 FQGTGA. The CDR3 extends over 14 amino acids. V was pared by 5 bases and J by 3 bases, with 13 bases between.

V is TRBV30 and J is TRBJ1-6; 8 nucleotides agree with TRBD1. With 8 bases clipped from V and 6 bases from J, the junction kept 12 bases outside the gene matches. The CDR3 extends over 15 amino acids. Germline lookup yields CDR1 GTSNPN and CDR2 SVGIG (reference sequence). DNA for the CDR3: TGTGCCGGGGGATTCCGGGACAGGCCTAATTCACCCCTCCACTTT. Its protein is CAGGFRDRPNSPLHF.

The chain is built from TRBV5-6 and TRBJ2-7; D unresolved. V was clipped by 3 bases and J by 5 bases, with 12 bases between them. The length of the CDR3 is 13 residues. Germline values: CDR1 SGHDT, CDR2 YYEEEE. The CDR3 here is CASSSGSRHEQYF. CDR3 DNA sequence: TGTGCCAGCAGCTCCGGCTCTAGGCACGAGCAGTACTTC.

The rearrangement links TRBV30 to TRBJ2-1; 8 nucleotides align to TRBD2. The germline gives CDR1 GTSNPN, CDR2 SVGIG (reference sequence). The CDR3 has 14 residues. The V segment lost 3 bases and the J segment 5 bases; nucleotides outside the gene matches: 6. The CDR3 reads CAWRKAGDDNEQFF. Written as DNA, the CDR3 is TGTGCCTGGAGAAAAGCGGGGGACGACAATGAGCAGTTCTTC.

The chain carries TRBV7-8 and TRBJ1-4, with D unclear. Germline V CDR1 and CDR2: SGHVS, FQNEAQ. The V end was cut by 3 bases, the J end by 8 bases, with 13 bases between. The CDR3 extends over 14 amino acids. The CDR3, as DNA: TGTGCCAGCAGCTTGGGCGGAGGGAAGGAAAAACTGTTTTTT. Its protein is CASSLGGGKEKLFF. The entire variable domain, with the rest obtained from reference TRBV7-8 and TRBJ1-4, is as follows: GAGVSQSPRYKVAKRGQDVALRCDPISGHVSLFWYQQALGQGPEFLTYFQNEAQLDKSGLPSDRFFAERPEGSVSTLKIQRTQQEDSAVYLCASSLGGGKEKLFFGSGTQLSVL.

The chain links TRBV6-4 to TRBJ2-3; 13 bases fit TRBD2. Looked up from germline, CDR1 is MRHNA and CDR2 is SNTAGT. With 0 bases clipped from V and 6 bases from J, the junction kept 0 bases outside the gene matches. This CDR3 is 15 amino acids long. CDR3 amino acids: CASSDSTSGGDTQYF. CDR3 DNA: TGTGCCAGCAGTGACTCGACTAGCGGGGGGGATACGCAGTATTTT.

The chain couples TRBV13 to TRBJ2-1, with 7 bases identical to TRBD1. The CDR3 has 16 residues. From germline, CDR1 is PRHDT and CDR2 FYEKMQ (reference sequence). V was pared by 0 bases and J by 7 bases, with 9 bases of the junction left unmatched. CDR3 coding DNA: TGTGCCAGCAGCTTAGGGGTCGGACAGGTGAGGAATGAGCAGTTCTTC. Its protein product is CASSLGVGQVRNEQFF.

This chain links TRBV5-4 with TRBJ1-5, with TRBD1 matching over 9 bases. Trimming cost V 4 bases and J 5 bases; bases outside gene matches: 1. The CDR3 contains 13 residues. Germline CDR1 SGHNT, CDR2 YYREEE (reference sequence). Here the CDR3 DNA reads TGTGCCAGCAGCCGGGACAGGGATCAGCCCCAGCATTTT. As protein: CASSRDRDQPQHF.

CDR3 protein: CASSPSGTARQPQHF. The CDR3 DNA is TGTGCCAGCAGCCCCTCAGGGACTGCACGGCAGCCCCAGCATTTT. V gene TRBV7-2 combines with J gene TRBJ1-5; perhaps TRBD1 as D (5 bases). The CDR3 runs to 15 residues. Germline V gene sequence: CDR1 SGHTA, CDR2 FQGNSA. V lost 5 bases to trimming and J lost 7 bases, with 18 bases between them. The full variable domain, in which reference TRBV7-2 and TRBJ1-5 provide the parts outside the CDR3, is GAGVSQSPSNKVTEKGKDVELRCDPISGHTALYWYRQSLGQGLEFLIYFQGNSAPDKSGLPSDRFSAERTGGSVSTLTIQRTQQEDSAVYLCASSPSGTARQPQHFGDGTRLSIL.

V usage is TRBV14 and J usage is TRBJ2-5, with 7 bases fitting TRBD1. V lost 3 bases to trimming and J lost 9 bases; unmatched junction nucleotides: 4. This CDR3 comprises 12 residues. Germline V gene lookup returns CDR1 SGHDN and CDR2 FVKESK. CDR3 residues: CASSQYRGPQYF. The CDR3 region has the DNA TGTGCCAGCAGCCAGTACAGGGGTCCCCAGTACTTC.

The chain employs TRBV28 and TRBJ2-7; D may be TRBD1 (6 bases). In germline, CDR1 is MDHEN, CDR2 SYDVKM. The CDR3 has 16 amino acids. Trimming pared 6 bases from V and 2 bases from J, leaving 20 bases between. The CDR3 coding sequence is TGTGCCAGCAGCCCACGTACAGGGTACAGCGCCTACGAGCAGTACGTC. Translating it yields CASSPRTGYSAYEQYV.

The CDR3: CASSEYNSHEQYV. In DNA form, the CDR3 reads TGTGCCAGCAGTGAATATAACAGCCACGAGCAGTACGTC. V usage is TRBV25-1 and J usage is TRBJ2-7, with no clear D. The CDR3 totals 13 residues. The V gene lost 0 bases and the J gene lost 5 bases, with 8 bases spanning the gap. CDR1 and CDR2 (germline): MGHDK, SYGVNS.

The chain carries TRBV9 and TRBJ1-4, with TRBD1 matching over 11 bases. The trim removed 4 bases at V and 3 bases at J, leaving 2 bases unmatched. Germline V CDR1 and CDR2: SGDLS, YYNGEE. This CDR3 is built from 15 residues. The CDR3 here is CASSLDRGPNEKLFF. The CDR3, as DNA: TGTGCCAGCAGCTTGGACAGGGGGCCTAATGAAAAACTGTTTTTT.

The rearrangement links TRBV11-2 to TRBJ2-5, with TRBD1 matching 7 bases. V lost 5 bases and J lost 7; bases outside the gene matches: 10. Germline CDR1 is SGHAT and CDR2 is FQNNGV. The CDR3 extends over 14 amino acids. This CDR3 reads CASSPGTEGRTQYF. Here the CDR3 DNA reads TGTGCCAGCAGCCCCGGGACAGAGGGTAGGACCCAGTACTTC. Full variable domain (rest looked up from reference TRBV11-2 and TRBJ2-5): EAGVAQSPRYKIIEKRQSVAFWCNPISGHATLYWYQQILGQGPKLLIQFQNNGVVDDSQLPKDRFSAERLKGVDSTLKIQPAKLEDSAVYLCASSPGTEGRTQYFGPGTRLLVL.